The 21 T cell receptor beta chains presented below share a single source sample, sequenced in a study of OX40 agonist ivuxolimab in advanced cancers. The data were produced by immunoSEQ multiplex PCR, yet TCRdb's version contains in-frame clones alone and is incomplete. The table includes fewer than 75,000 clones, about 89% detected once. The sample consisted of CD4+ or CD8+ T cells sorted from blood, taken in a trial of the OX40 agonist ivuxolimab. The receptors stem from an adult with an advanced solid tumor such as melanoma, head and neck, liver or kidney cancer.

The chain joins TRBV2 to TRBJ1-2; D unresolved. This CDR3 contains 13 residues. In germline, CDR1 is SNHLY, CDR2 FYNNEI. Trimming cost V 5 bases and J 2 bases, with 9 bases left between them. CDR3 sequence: CASSTGLNYGYTF. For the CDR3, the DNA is TGTGCCAGCAGTACCGGACTCAACTATGGCTACACCTTC.

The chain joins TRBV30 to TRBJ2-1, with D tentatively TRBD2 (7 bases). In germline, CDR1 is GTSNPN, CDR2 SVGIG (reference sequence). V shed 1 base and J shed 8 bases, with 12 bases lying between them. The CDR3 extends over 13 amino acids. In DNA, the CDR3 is TGTGCCTGGAGTGGTGGGGGGGGCTATGAGCAGTTCTTC. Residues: CAWSGGGGYEQFF.

CDR3 sequence reads: CASSIGTGGHQPQHF. The CDR3, as DNA: TGTGCCAGTAGTATAGGGACAGGGGGCCATCAGCCCCAGCATTTT. The chain links TRBV19 to TRBJ1-5; TRBD1 matches at 11 bases. Germline CDR1 and CDR2: LNHDA and SQIVND (reference sequence). Trimming cost V 1 base and J 5 bases; bases outside gene matches: 1. The CDR3 covers 15 residues.

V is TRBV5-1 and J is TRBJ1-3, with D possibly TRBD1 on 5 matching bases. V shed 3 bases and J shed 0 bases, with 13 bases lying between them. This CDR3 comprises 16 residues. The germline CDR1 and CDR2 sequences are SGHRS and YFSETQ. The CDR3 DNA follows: TGCGCCAGCAGCTACCGGGGCTCCGGCTCTGGAAACACCATATATTTT. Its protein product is CASSYRGSGSGNTIYF. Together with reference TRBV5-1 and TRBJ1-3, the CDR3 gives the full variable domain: KAGVTQTPRYLIKTRGQQVTLSCSPISGHRSVSWYQQTPGQGLQFLFEYFSETQRNKGNFPGRFSGRQFSNSRSEMNVSTLELGDSALYLCASSYRGSGSGNTIYFGEGSWLTVV.

The CDR3, as DNA: TGTGCCAGCAGCCCGCCGGAGGGAAGCACTGAAGCTTTCTTT. It specifies CASSPPEGSTEAFF. V usage is TRBV4-2 and J usage is TRBJ1-1; D gene unclear. The germline CDR1 and CDR2 sequences are LGHNA and YNFKEQ. This CDR3 is built from 14 residues. The V end lost 4 bases, the J end lost 4 bases, and 13 bases lay between the germline ends.

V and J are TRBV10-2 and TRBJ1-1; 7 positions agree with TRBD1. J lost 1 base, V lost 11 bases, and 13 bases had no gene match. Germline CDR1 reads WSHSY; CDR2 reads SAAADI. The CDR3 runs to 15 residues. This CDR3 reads CAARQGGVGNTEAFF. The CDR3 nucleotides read TGCGCCGCCCGGCAGGGGGGGGTCGGGAACACTGAAGCTTTCTTT.

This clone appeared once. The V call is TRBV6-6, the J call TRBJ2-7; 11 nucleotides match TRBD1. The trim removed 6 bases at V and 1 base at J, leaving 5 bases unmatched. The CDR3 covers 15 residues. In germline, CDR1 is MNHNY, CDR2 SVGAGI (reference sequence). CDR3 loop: CASRAGTGGSYEQYF. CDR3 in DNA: TGTGCCAGCAGGGCCGGGACAGGGGGATCCTACGAGCAGTACTTC.

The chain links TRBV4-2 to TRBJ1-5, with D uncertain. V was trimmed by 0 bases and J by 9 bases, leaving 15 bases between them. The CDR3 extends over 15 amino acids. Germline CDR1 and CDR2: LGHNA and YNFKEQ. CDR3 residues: CASSQDLDGSGPQHF. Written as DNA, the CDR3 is TGTGCCAGCAGCCAAGATTTGGACGGCTCCGGGCCCCAGCATTTT.

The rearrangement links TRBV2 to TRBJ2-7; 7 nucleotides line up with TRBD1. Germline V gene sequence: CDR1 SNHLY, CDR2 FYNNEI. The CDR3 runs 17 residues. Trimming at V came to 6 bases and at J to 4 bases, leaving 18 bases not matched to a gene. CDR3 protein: CASRASPGQPRPYEQYF. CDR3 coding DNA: TGTGCCAGCAGGGCTTCCCCGGGACAGCCAAGGCCGTACGAGCAGTACTTC. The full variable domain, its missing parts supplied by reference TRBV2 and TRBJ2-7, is EPEVTQTPSHQVTQMGQEVILRCVPISNHLYFYWYRQILGQKVEFLVSFYNNEISEKSEIFDDQFSVERPDGSNFTLKIRSTKLEDSAMYFCASRASPGQPRPYEQYFGPGTRLTVT.

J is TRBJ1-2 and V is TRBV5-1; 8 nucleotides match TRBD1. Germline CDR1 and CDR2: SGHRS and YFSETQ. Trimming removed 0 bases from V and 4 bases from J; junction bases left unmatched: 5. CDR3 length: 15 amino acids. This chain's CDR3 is CASSLDGTGIYGYTF. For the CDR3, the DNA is TGCGCCAGCAGCTTGGATGGGACAGGTATCTATGGCTACACCTTC.

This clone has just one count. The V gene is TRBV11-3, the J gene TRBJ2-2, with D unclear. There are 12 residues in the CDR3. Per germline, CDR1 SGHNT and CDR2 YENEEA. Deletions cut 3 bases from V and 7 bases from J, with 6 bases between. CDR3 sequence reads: CASSLGIGELFF. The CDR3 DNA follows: TGTGCCAGCAGCTTGGGGATCGGGGAGCTGTTTTTT.

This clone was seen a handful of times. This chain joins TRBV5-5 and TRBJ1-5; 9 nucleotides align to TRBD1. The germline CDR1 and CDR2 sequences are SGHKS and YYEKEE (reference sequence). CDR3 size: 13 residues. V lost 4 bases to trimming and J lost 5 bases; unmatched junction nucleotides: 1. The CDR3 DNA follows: TGTGCCAGCAGCCGGACAGGGGATCAGCCCCAGCATTTT. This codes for CASSRTGDQPQHF.

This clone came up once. This chain's CDR3 is CASSEFEAGGVEQFF. In nucleotides, the CDR3 is TGCGCCAGCAGCGAGTTTGAGGCGGGAGGGGTTGAGCAGTTCTTC. The chain joins TRBV5-1 to TRBJ2-1; 9 nucleotides line up with TRBD2. V dropped 4 bases and J dropped 9; count of bases not matched to a gene: 11. Germline V lookup: CDR1 SGHRS, CDR2 YFSETQ. The CDR3 sequence is 15 residues long.

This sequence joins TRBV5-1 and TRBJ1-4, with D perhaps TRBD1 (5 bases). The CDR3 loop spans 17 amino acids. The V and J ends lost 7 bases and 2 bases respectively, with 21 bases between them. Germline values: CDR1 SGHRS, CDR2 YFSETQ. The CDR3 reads CASSSEGAVGTNEKLFF. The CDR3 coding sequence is TGCGCCAGCTCCTCGGAAGGGGCAGTAGGGACTAATGAAAAACTGTTTTTT. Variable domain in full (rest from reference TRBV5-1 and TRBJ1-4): KAGVTQTPRYLIKTRGQQVTLSCSPISGHRSVSWYQQTPGQGLQFLFEYFSETQRNKGNFPGRFSGRQFSNSRSEMNVSTLELGDSALYLCASSSEGAVGTNEKLFFGSGTQLSVL.

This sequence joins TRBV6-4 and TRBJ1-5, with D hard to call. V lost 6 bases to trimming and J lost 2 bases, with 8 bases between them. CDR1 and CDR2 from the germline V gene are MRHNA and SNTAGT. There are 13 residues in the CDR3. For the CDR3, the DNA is TGTGCCAGCAGGCCCGGGGGCAATCAGCCCCAGCATTTT. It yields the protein CASRPGGNQPQHF.

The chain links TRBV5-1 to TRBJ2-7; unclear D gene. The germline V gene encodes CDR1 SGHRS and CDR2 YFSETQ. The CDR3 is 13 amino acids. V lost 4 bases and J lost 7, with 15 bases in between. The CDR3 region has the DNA TGCGCCAGCAGCCTCCATGGTGATTGGGAGCAGTACTTC. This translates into CASSLHGDWEQYF.

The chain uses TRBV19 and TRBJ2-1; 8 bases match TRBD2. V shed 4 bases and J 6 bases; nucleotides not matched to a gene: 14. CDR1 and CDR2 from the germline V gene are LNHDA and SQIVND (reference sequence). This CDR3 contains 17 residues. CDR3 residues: CASSTYQIPGGSNEQFF. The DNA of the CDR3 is TGTGCCAGTAGTACTTACCAGATCCCGGGGGGGAGCAATGAGCAGTTCTTC.

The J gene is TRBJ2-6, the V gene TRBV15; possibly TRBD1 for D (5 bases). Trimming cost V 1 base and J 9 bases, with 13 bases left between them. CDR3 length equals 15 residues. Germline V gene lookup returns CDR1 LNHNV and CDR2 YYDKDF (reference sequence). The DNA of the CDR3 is TGTGCCACCAGCAGAGTTGCAGGGTTGGGCAACGTCCTGACTTTC. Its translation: CATSRVAGLGNVLTF.

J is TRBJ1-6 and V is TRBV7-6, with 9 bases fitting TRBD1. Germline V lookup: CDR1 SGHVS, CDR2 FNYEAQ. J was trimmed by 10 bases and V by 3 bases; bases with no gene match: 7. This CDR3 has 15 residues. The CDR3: CASSLVRTGESPLHF. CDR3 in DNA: TGTGCCAGCAGCTTGGTTCGGACAGGGGAATCACCCCTCCACTTT.

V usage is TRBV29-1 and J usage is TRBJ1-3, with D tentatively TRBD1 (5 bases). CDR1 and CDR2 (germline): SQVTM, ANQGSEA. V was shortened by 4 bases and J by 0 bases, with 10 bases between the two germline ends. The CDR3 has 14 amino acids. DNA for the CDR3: TGCAGCGTTGCTACAGGTCCCTCTGGAAACACCATATATTTT. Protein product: CSVATGPSGNTIYF.

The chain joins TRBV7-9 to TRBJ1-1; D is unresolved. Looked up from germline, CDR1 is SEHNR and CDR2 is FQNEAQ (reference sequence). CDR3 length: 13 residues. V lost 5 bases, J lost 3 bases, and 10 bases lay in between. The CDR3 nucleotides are TGTGCCAGCAGCCCACACACGTACACTGAAGCTTTCTTT. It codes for CASSPHTYTEAFF.